This entry concerns a single T cell receptor beta chain. The data are from a study of blood T cell repertoires in COVID-19. Across the whole study: Acute and convalescent COVID-19 specimens originated in the United States, Italy and Spain. In each case, the material was cDNA or gDNA derived from T cells, B-cell-depleted T cells, or PBMCs.

Original data processing: Amplification of reference gene primers provided the estimated nucleated cell counts. Here immunoSEQ multiplex PCR was the method, and the copy in TCRdb shows in-frame clones only, minus some. V and J calls and clone size are given by that table; D and trimming were obtained from the DNA. Here the sample spans about 210,000 clones, 70% to 85% being singletons. The TCR comes from a man aged 50-59 years with active or convalescent COVID-19. The sample taken for sequencing was peripheral blood.

The CDR3 sequence: CASSTYLAGGAYEQYF. CDR3 sequence (DNA): TGTGCCAGTAGTACCTACCTAGCGGGAGGGGCCTACGAGCAGTACTTC. The chain employs TRBV19 and TRBJ2-7, with 12 positions matching TRBD2. From germline, CDR1 is LNHDA and CDR2 SQIVND (reference sequence). The V and J ends lost 4 bases and 2 bases, in that order; junction bases with no gene match: 6. CDR3 length: 16 amino acids. Using reference TRBV19 and TRBJ2-7 for the parts outside the CDR3, the full variable domain is DGGITQSPKYLFRKEGQNVTLSCEQNLNHDAMYWYRQDPGQGLRLIYYSQIVNDFQKGDIAEGYSVSREKKESFPLTVTSAQKNPTAFYLCASSTYLAGGAYEQYFGPGTRLTVT.